Shown below are 25 T cell receptor beta chains from a single sample sequenced in a study of regulatory T cells in long-lasting Graves disease (dated by TCRdb to the early 2020s). Library prep was done by multiplex PCR. The sequencer was an Illumina HiSeq 4000. iRepertoire HTBI primers and Arm-PCR amplification of CDR3 regions were used to construct TCR beta libraries. The public reads were reprocessed in TCRdb via fastp at Q25 and MiXCR, keeping in-frame beta chains. Each entry is one CDR3 protein sequence, shown with its most common DNA and genes. The sample yields approximately 300,000 distinct CDR3 sequences; about a sixth were counted once. The ten top clones hold 38% of the sample. Per the publication, the time point label means: newly diagnosed GD, antithyroid drugs for less than 3 months. RNA was extracted from PBMCs in TRIzol for both TCR sequencing and RNA sequencing. The specimen comprised peripheral blood mononuclear cells (PBMCs), sampled at new diagnosis, from a patient treated with antithyroid drugs. The receptors shown here come from a female donor with Graves disease.

This clonotype was picked up many times. A junction boundary mismatches the germline segment, possibly from a read error. The chain uses TRBV7-2 and TRBJ1-4, with D possibly matching TRBD1 (5 bases). Germline CDR1 and CDR2: SGHTA and FQGNSA. This CDR3 spans 15 amino acids. The CDR3 DNA reads as TGTGCCAGCAGCGCCCAACCGGGACGAGATGAGAAACTGTTTTTT. The encoded protein is CASSAQPGRDEKLFF.

Many counts were recorded for this clonotype. The J gene is TRBJ1-4, the V gene TRBV19, with a tentative D call TRBD1 (6 bases). The germline gives CDR1 LNHDA, CDR2 SQIVND (reference sequence). This CDR3 has 13 amino acids. V lost 6 bases, J lost 4 bases, and 9 bases lay in between. CDR3 in amino acids: CASSQQGNEKLFF. In nucleotides, the CDR3 is TGTGCCAGTAGCCAACAGGGTAATGAAAAACTGTTTTTT.

A few counts support this clonotype. The rearrangement joins TRBV5-4 to TRBJ2-7; 8 bases agree with TRBD2. CDR1 and CDR2 from the germline V gene are SGHNT and YYREEE (reference sequence). The CDR3 sequence is 15 residues long. Trimming at V came to 2 bases and at J to 2 bases, leaving 6 bases not matched to a gene. The CDR3 loop is CASSLSGSRTYEQYF. CDR3 bases: TGTGCCAGCAGCTTAAGCGGGAGCAGGACCTACGAGCAGTACTTC.

The rearrangement joins TRBV9 to TRBJ1-2, with TRBD1 identical over 8 bases. Germline V CDR1 and CDR2: SGDLS, YYNGEE. Trimming removed 4 bases from V and 7 bases from J; junction bases left unmatched: 12. The CDR3 runs 15 residues. The CDR3 DNA reads TGTGCCAGCAGCTTAACAGGACAGGGCGGAGGTGGCTACACCTTC. It is translated as CASSLTGQGGGGYTF.

This clonotype came up once. The J gene is TRBJ2-7, the V gene TRBV29-1, with TRBD1 matching over 7 bases. CDR1 SQVTM and CDR2 ANQGSEA come from the germline V gene. V shed 7 bases and J 1 base; nucleotides not matched to a gene: 4. The CDR3 is 12 residues long. The CDR3 coding sequence is TGCAGCGGCCGGGACAGTTCCTACGAGCAGTACTTC. Amino acid sequence: CSGRDSSYEQYF.

Many counts were recorded for this clonotype. V and J are TRBV2 and TRBJ2-5, with 12 bases fitting TRBD2. The CDR3 runs 14 residues. Germline CDR1 SNHLY, CDR2 FYNNEI. V lost 7 bases and J lost 6; bases outside the gene matches: 6. In nucleotides, the CDR3 is TGTGCCAGCACGGAGCTAGCGGGGGGGAAGACCCAGTACTTC. Its protein is CASTELAGGKTQYF.

This clonotype was seen repeatedly, ten times or more. The CDR3 sequence is CASSGSGGGARYGYTF. DNA for the CDR3: TGTGCCAGCAGTGGTTCGGGTGGGGGCGCGAGGTATGGCTACACCTTC. V and J are TRBV25-1 and TRBJ1-2, with TRBD1 as a possible D gene (6 bases). Looked up from germline, CDR1 is MGHDK and CDR2 is SYGVNS. Trimming left V 4 bases short and J 5 bases short, with 20 bases between. The CDR3 is 16 residues long.

This sequence joins TRBV4-2 and TRBJ2-7; a weak D match, TRBD2 (6 bases). The CDR3 is 13 residues long. The V end lost 4 bases, the J end lost 3 bases, and 10 bases lay between the germline ends. Germline CDR1 and CDR2: LGHNA and YNFKEQ. The CDR3 is CASSPPGDYEQYF. The CDR3 nucleotides are TGTGCCAGCAGCCCCCCGGGGGACTACGAGCAGTACTTC.

Ten or more counts support this clonotype. The gene calls are TRBV5-1 and TRBJ2-1, with D maybe TRBD2 (5 bases). The CDR3 spans 15 residues. V lost 0 bases and J lost 1, with 8 bases in between. In germline, CDR1 is SGHRS, CDR2 YFSETQ. The CDR3 loop is CASSLVLGSYNEQFF. The CDR3 coding sequence is TGCGCCAGCAGCTTGGTACTAGGATCCTACAATGAGCAGTTCTTC.

This clonotype has more than one count but fewer than ten. The chain couples TRBV9 to TRBJ1-5; 7 positions agree with TRBD1. In germline, CDR1 is SGDLS, CDR2 YYNGEE. The CDR3 has 14 amino acids. V shed 5 bases, J shed 3 bases, and the junction held 5 bases outside the gene matches. CDR3: CASSLEGANQPQHF. The CDR3 region has the DNA TGTGCCAGCAGTTTAGAGGGGGCCAATCAGCCCCAGCATTTT.

Comment on this clonotype: The likely explanation is a read error, given a far larger clone one base away. V is TRBV2 and J is TRBJ2-5; D may be TRBD1 or TRBD2 (5 bases each). Germline CDR1 SNHLY, CDR2 FYNNEI. The CDR3 runs 14 residues. The CDR3 region has the DNA TGTGCCAGCAGCCCGGGACGTATCCAAGGGACCCAGTACTTC. This gives the protein CASSPGRIQGTQYF.

Many counts were recorded for this clonotype. The CDR3 DNA sequence: TGTGCCTGGAGATCTATGGAAAAACTGTTTTTT. Translating gives CAWRSMEKLFF. The J gene is TRBJ1-4, the V gene TRBV30; D is unresolved. Germline CDR1 GTSNPN, CDR2 SVGIG (reference sequence). V lost 3 bases to trimming and J lost 8 bases, with 7 bases between them. This CDR3 spans 11 amino acids.

This clonotype has a count of ten or more. V usage is TRBV7-9 and J usage is TRBJ2-5; 13 positions match TRBD2. After removal of 3 bases from V and 5 bases from J, the junction contained 6 bases not matched to a gene. The CDR3 has 16 residues. Germline CDR1 is SEHNR and CDR2 is FQNEAQ (reference sequence). The CDR3 DNA reads TGTGCCAGCAGCTTTGGACTAGCGGGAGTTAGGGAGACCCAGTACTTC. Its protein is CASSFGLAGVRETQYF.

This clonotype occurred a few times. The chain combines TRBV6-4 with TRBJ1-5, with D hard to call. Germline V CDR1 and CDR2: MRHNA, SNTAGT. The CDR3 extends over 15 amino acids. The V and J ends lost 4 bases and 2 bases respectively, with 12 bases between them. Here the CDR3 reads CASSGSTLGNQPQHF. CDR3 coding DNA: TGTGCCAGCAGTGGGTCTACCCTGGGCAATCAGCCCCAGCATTTT.

This clonotype was seen repeatedly, ten times or more. The chain joins TRBV9 to TRBJ2-5, with unresolved D. The V gene's germline CDR1 is SGDLS and CDR2 YYNGEE. Between the trimmed V and J ends, which lost 4 bases and 6 bases, there was a span of 22 bases. The CDR3 spans 16 residues. The CDR3 nucleotides read TGTGCCAGCAGCCCGTCGTCTTCCCCCGGGCGAAAGACCCAGTACTTC. This codes for CASSPSSSPGRKTQYF.

This clonotype came up many times. The chain uses TRBV15 and TRBJ2-3; perhaps D is TRBD1 or TRBD2 (7 bases each). Between the trimmed V and J ends, which lost 0 bases and 3 bases, there was a span of 16 bases. Germline V gene lookup returns CDR1 LNHNV and CDR2 YYDKDF (reference sequence). This CDR3 has 17 amino acids. As DNA, the CDR3 is TGTGCCACCAGCAGAGATATTAGGCAGGGGGGGACAGATACGCAGTATTTT. The encoded protein is CATSRDIRQGGTDTQYF.

The V call is TRBV14, the J call TRBJ2-1, with TRBD2 matching over 7 bases. The CDR3 runs 16 residues. V was pared by 3 bases and J by 0 bases, with 5 bases of the junction left unmatched. Looked up from germline, CDR1 is SGHDN and CDR2 is FVKESK. The DNA of the CDR3 is TGTGCCAGCAGCCAGCCCCTAGCGGCCTCCTACAATGAGCAGTTCTTC. Amino acids: CASSQPLAASYNEQFF. Full variable domain (remainder filled in from reference TRBV14 and TRBJ2-1): EAGVTQFPSHSVIEKGQTVTLRCDPISGHDNLYWYRRVMGKEIKFLLHFVKESKQDESGMPNNRFLAERTGGTYSTLKVQPAELEDSGVYFCASSQPLAASYNEQFFGPGTRLTVL.

The chain carries TRBV27 and TRBJ2-6; no definite D call. V lost 6 bases, J lost 2 bases, and 8 bases lay in between. Germline V gene lookup returns CDR1 MNHEY and CDR2 SMNVEV (reference sequence). CDR3 size: 14 residues. CDR3 sequence: CASRSFTGANVLTF. The CDR3 nucleotides read TGTGCCAGCAGATCATTTACTGGGGCCAACGTCCTGACTTTC.

At least ten counts were recorded for this clonotype. J is TRBJ1-2 and V is TRBV9, with D perhaps matching TRBD1 (6 bases). Trimming left V 4 bases short and J 3 bases short, with 16 bases between. Germline lookup yields CDR1 SGDLS and CDR2 YYNGEE. The CDR3 has 15 amino acids. The CDR3 DNA is TGTGCCAGCAGCCCAGGTGGACAGCTTGACTATGGCTACACCTTC. The encoded protein is CASSPGGQLDYGYTF.

Ten or more counts support this clonotype. The chain has TRBV6-5 and TRBJ2-3, with 11 bases lining up with TRBD2. Germline assignment: CDR1 MNHEY and CDR2 SVGAGI. The V gene end was trimmed by 4 bases and the J gene end by 4 bases; junction bases not matched to a gene: 4. The CDR3 is 15 residues long. The CDR3 spells CASSLLAGVSDTQYF. The CDR3 DNA sequence: TGTGCCAGCAGTTTACTAGCGGGAGTATCAGATACGCAGTATTTT.

This clonotype came up many times. The chain couples TRBV5-1 to TRBJ2-1; unclear D gene. V was trimmed by 0 bases and J by 7 bases, leaving 8 bases between them. The germline V gene has CDR1 SGHRS and CDR2 YFSETQ. CDR3 length: 13 amino acids. The CDR3 coding sequence is TGCGCCAGCAGCTTGGCCGTCCCTAATGAGCAGTTCTTC. Amino acid sequence: CASSLAVPNEQFF.

This chain connects TRBV24-1 to TRBJ2-3; 11 nucleotides align to TRBD2. J was trimmed by 5 bases and V by 4 bases; bases with no gene match: 16. From germline, CDR1 is KGHDR and CDR2 SFDVKD. The CDR3 is 19 amino acids. CDR3 residues: CATSEYRPLAGGPRDTQYF. The CDR3 region has the DNA TGTGCCACCAGTGAATACCGTCCCTTAGCGGGAGGGCCGAGAGATACGCAGTATTTT.

This clonotype has at least ten counts. The chain recombines TRBV13 with TRBJ2-1; weak D call: TRBD1 (6 bases). The CDR3 covers 16 residues. Germline V CDR1 and CDR2: PRHDT, FYEKMQ (reference sequence). Trimming cost V 6 bases and J 0 bases, with 15 bases left between them. The CDR3 region has the DNA TGTGCCAGCAGTTTCCCCTCGGACAGCTCCTACAATGAGCAGTTCTTC. Encoded protein: CASSFPSDSSYNEQFF.

This clonotype occurred many times. V gene TRBV24-1 combines with J gene TRBJ2-7; 9 bases map to TRBD1. V dropped 1 base and J dropped 6; count of bases not matched to a gene: 6. The germline gives CDR1 KGHDR, CDR2 SFDVKD. The CDR3 covers 15 residues. The DNA for the CDR3 is TGTGCCACCAGTGATTTCACAGGGGGCTCGGTCGAGCAGTACTTC. Translating it yields CATSDFTGGSVEQYF.

This clonotype was seen just once. A far larger clone is only one base removed, so a read error is likely. The gene calls are TRBV3-1 and TRBJ2-3; D unclear. The V and J ends lost 5 bases and 3 bases respectively, with 9 bases between them. Germline V gene sequence: CDR1 LGHDT, CDR2 YNNKEL (reference sequence). The CDR3 contains 13 residues. CDR3 DNA sequence: TGTGCCAGCAGCGCCATGGGAACAGATACGCAGTATTTT. Protein sequence: CASSAMGTDTQYF.